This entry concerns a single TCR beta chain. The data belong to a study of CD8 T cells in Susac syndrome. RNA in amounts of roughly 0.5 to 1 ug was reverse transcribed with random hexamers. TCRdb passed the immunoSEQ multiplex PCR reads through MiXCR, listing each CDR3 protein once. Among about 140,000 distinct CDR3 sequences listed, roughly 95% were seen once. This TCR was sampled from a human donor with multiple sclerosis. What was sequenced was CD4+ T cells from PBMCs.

The CDR3 region has the DNA TGTGCCACCAGCAGAGATTATAGCCCGGCGACAGGGAGTCCCTACGAGCAGTACTTC. Translating it yields CATSRDYSPATGSPYEQYF. The V gene is TRBV15, the J gene TRBJ2-7, with 7 bases fitting TRBD1. V was clipped by 0 bases and J by 2 bases; unmatched bases: 16. The CDR3 contains 19 residues. In germline, CDR1 is LNHNV, CDR2 YYDKDF (reference sequence).